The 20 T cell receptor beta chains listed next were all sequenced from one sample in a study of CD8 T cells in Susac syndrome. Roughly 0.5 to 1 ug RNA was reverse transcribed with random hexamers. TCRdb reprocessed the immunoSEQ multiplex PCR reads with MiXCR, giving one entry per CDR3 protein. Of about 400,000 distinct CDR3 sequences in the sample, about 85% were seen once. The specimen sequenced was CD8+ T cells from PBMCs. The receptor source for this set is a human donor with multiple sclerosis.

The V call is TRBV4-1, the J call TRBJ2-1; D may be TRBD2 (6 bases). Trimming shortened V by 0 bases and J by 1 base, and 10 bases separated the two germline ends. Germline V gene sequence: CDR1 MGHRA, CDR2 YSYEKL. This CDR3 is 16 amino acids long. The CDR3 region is CASSQERGMSYNEQFF. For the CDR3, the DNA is TGCGCCAGCAGCCAAGAACGCGGGATGTCCTACAATGAGCAGTTCTTC.

CDR3 amino acids: CASSSLETGGREQYF. CDR3 nucleotides: TGTGCCAGCAGTTCCTTAGAGACAGGGGGGCGCGAGCAGTACTTC. The chain employs TRBV12-3 or TRBV12-4 and TRBJ2-7; 9 bases are a match to TRBD1. The trim removed 4 bases at V and 6 bases at J, leaving 10 bases unmatched. CDR3 length equals 15 residues.

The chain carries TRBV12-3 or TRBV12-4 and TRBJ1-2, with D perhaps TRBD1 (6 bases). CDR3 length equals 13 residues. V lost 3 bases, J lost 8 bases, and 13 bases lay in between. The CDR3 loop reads CASSFGGGPGYTF. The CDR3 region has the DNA TGTGCCAGCAGTTTTGGAGGGGGACCCGGCTACACCTTC.

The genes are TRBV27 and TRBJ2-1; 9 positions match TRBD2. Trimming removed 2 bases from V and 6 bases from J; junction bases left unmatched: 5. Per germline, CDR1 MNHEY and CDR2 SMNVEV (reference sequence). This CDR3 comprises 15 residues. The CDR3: CASSLTLAGPNEQFF. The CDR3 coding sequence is TGTGCCAGCAGTTTAACACTAGCGGGTCCCAATGAGCAGTTCTTC.

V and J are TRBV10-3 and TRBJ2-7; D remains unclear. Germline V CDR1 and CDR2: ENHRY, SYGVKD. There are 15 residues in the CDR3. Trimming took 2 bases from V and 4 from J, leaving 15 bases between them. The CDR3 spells CAISEVAGRSYEQYF. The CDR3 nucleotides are TGTGCCATCAGTGAGGTCGCAGGCAGATCTTACGAGCAGTACTTC.

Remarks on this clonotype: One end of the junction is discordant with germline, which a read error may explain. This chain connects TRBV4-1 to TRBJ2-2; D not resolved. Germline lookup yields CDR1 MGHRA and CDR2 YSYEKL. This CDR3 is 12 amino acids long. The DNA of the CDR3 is TGTGCCAGCAGCCAAGATAGCGGGGAGCTGTTTTTT. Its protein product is CASSQDSGELFF.

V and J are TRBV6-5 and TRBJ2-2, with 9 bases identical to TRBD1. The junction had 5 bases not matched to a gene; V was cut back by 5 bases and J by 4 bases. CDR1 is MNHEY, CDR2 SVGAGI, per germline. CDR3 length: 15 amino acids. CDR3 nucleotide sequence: TGTGCCAGCAGTCTCGGGACAGGGACCACCGGGGAGCTGTTTTTT. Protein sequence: CASSLGTGTTGELFF.

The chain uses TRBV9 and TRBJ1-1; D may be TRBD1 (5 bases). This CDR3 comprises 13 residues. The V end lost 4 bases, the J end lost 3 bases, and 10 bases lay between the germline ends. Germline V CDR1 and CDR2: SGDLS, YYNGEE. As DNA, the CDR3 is TGTGCCAGCAGCCCTCGGGGGTACACTGAAGCTTTCTTT. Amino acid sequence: CASSPRGYTEAFF.

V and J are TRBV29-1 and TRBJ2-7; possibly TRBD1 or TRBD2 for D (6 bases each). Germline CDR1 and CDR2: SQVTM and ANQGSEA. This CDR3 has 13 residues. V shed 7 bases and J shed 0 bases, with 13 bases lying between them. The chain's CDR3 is CSAEEGDSYEQYF. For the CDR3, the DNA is TGCAGCGCTGAGGAGGGGGACTCCTACGAGCAGTACTTC.

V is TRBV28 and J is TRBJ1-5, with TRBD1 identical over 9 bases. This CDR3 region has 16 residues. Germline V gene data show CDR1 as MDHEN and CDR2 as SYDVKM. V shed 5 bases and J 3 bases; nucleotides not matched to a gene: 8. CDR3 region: CASSLAGDRANQPQHF. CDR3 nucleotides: TGTGCCAGCAGTCTGGCCGGGGACAGGGCCAATCAGCCCCAGCATTTT.

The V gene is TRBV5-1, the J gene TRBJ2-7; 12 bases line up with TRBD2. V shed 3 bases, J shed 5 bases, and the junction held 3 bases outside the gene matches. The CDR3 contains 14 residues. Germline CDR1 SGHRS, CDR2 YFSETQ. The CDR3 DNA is TGCGCCAGCAGCTCGACTAGCGGGAGTAACGAGCAGTACTTC. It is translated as CASSSTSGSNEQYF. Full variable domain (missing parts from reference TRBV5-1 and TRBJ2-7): KAGVTQTPRYLIKTRGQQVTLSCSPISGHRSVSWYQQTPGQGLQFLFEYFSETQRNKGNFPGRFSGRQFSNSRSEMNVSTLELGDSALYLCASSSTSGSNEQYFGPGTRLTVT.

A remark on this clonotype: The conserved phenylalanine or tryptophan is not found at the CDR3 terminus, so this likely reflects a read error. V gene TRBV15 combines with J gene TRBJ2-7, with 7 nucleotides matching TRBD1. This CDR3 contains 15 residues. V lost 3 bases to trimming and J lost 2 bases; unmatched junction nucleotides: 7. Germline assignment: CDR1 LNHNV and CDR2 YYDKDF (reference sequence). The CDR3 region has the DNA TGTGCCACCAGCAGCTCGGACAGGCAAACCTACGAGCAGTACCTC. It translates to CATSSSDRQTYEQYL.

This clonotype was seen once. CDR3 residues: CASSLSPGGPAKNIQYF. CDR3 nucleotide sequence: TGTGCCAGCAGTTTATCGCCGGGAGGGCCAGCCAAAAACATTCAGTACTTC. This chain uses TRBV27 with TRBJ2-4, with 8 bases matching TRBD2. CDR1 and CDR2 (germline): MNHEY, SMNVEV (reference sequence). V gave up 0 bases and J gave up 0 bases; unmatched junction bases: 4. The length of the CDR3 is 17 residues.

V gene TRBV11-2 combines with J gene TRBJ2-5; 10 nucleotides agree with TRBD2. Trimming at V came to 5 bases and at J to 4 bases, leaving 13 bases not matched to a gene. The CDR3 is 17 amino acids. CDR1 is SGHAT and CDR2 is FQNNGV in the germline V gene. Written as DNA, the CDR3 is TGTGCCAGCAGCCTCGGACTAGCGGAGGGGGGGTCAGAGACCCAGTACTTC. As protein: CASSLGLAEGGSETQYF.

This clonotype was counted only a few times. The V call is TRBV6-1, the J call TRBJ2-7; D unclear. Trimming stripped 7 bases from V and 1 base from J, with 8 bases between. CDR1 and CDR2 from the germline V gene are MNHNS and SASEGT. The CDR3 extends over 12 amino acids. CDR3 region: CASKSQSYEQYF. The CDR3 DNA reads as TGTGCCAGCAAGAGTCAGTCCTACGAGCAGTACTTC.

The CDR3, as DNA: TGTGCCAGCAGTTTAAGGCCACAGGGGCTTGGGGATGAGCAGTTCTTC. Encoded protein: CASSLRPQGLGDEQFF. The V gene is TRBV27, the J gene TRBJ2-1; the match to TRBD1 covers 7 bases. Germline values: CDR1 MNHEY, CDR2 SMNVEV (reference sequence). V lost 2 bases and J lost 8; bases outside the gene matches: 12. This CDR3 has 16 residues.

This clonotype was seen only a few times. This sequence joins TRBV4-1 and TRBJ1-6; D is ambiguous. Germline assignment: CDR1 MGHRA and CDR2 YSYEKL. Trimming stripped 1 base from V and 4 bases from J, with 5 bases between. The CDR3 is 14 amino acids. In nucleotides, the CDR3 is TGCGCCAGCAGCCAAGTGCGGTATAATTCACCCCTCCACTTT. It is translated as CASSQVRYNSPLHF.

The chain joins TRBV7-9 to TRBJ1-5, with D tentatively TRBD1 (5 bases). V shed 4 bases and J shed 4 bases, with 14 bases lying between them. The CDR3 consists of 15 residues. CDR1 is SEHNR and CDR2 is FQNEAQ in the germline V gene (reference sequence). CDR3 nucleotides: TGTGCCAGCAGCTCCCCGGGCGAGGGGAATCAGCCCCAGCATTTT. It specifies CASSSPGEGNQPQHF.

CDR3 region: CASSLAGAGQPQHF. CDR3 DNA sequence: TGTGCCAGCAGCTTAGCGGGGGCAGGTCAGCCCCAGCATTTT. The chain is built from TRBV7-8 and TRBJ1-5; D is perhaps TRBD1 (6 bases). This CDR3 contains 14 residues. The V end lost 0 bases, the J end lost 6 bases, and 9 bases lay between the germline ends. Germline CDR1 reads SGHVS; CDR2 reads FQNEAQ.

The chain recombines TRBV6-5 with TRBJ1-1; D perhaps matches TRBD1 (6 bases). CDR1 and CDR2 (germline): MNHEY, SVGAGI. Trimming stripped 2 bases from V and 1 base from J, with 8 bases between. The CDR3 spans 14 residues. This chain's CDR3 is CASSYTTGNTEAFF. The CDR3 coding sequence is TGTGCCAGCAGTTACACGACAGGGAACACTGAAGCTTTCTTT.